This T cell receptor (beta chain) was identified in a study of shared clonotypes between healthy human individuals. Sequencing was performed with immunoSEQ multiplex PCR; in TCRdb, only in-frame clones are kept and a portion is missing. The repertoire holds about 1.5 million clones, with 98% as singletons. Trimming removed 4 bases from V and 4 bases from J, with 14 bases in between. The CDR3 is 16 residues long. From germline, CDR1 is SGHAT and CDR2 FQNNGV. In the CD4+ fraction, cells were divided into CD45RA+ naive and CD45RA-negative memory subsets. Sequenced material: naive CD4+ T cells sorted from blood. Subset described: CD45RA+ positively selected. The genes are TRBV11-2 and TRBJ2-6; D perhaps matches TRBD2 (6 bases). The sequence derives from a man aged 25-45 years in good health. The CDR3 loop reads CASSYPGGTGANVLTF. DNA for the CDR3: TGTGCCAGCAGCTACCCTGGGGGGACCGGGGCCAACGTCCTGACTTTC.